This T cell receptor (beta chain) was sequenced during a study of OX40 agonist ivuxolimab in advanced cancers. Germline CDR1 MDHEN, CDR2 SYDVKM. The V gene end was trimmed by 4 bases and the J gene end by 3 bases; junction bases not matched to a gene: 5. The CDR3 spans 14 residues. The data were produced by immunoSEQ multiplex PCR, yet TCRdb's version contains in-frame clones alone and is incomplete. Of 15,000 to 20,000 clones in the sample, roughly 80% are singletons; the top ten hold 26%. This sequence was found in an adult with an advanced solid tumor such as melanoma, head and neck, liver or kidney cancer. V gene TRBV28 combines with J gene TRBJ2-7, with 8 nucleotides matching TRBD1. Specimen: CD4+ or CD8+ T cells sorted from blood, collected in a trial of the OX40 agonist ivuxolimab. The CDR3 here is CASSSIGQGYEQYF. DNA for the CDR3: TGTGCCAGCAGTTCTATCGGACAGGGCTACGAGCAGTACTTC.